The 32 T cell receptor beta chains presented below share a single source sample, sequenced in a study of a mutant IDH1 vaccine in newly diagnosed glioma. Time point noted: week 47, end of study. A single vaccine dose contained 300 ug of mutant IDH1 20-mer peptide, and topical imiquimod was used with it. The table came from immunoSEQ multiplex PCR; TCRdb's copy has only in-frame clones and leaves some out. The table has about 94,000 clones, roughly nine tenths seen once. For these TCRs, the target antigens are not known. Specimen: PBMCs, collected from a glioma patient whose treatment included an IDH1 peptide vaccine. The receptors stem from a woman in her fifties or sixties with glioma.

The chain has TRBV5-3 and TRBJ2-7; 7 bases fit TRBD1. TRBV5-3 is an ORF, with its function uncertain. The CDR3 runs 14 residues. Trimming at V came to 6 bases and at J to 2 bases, leaving 8 bases not matched to a gene. The CDR3 sequence is CARKSSGTAYEQYF. The CDR3 DNA follows: TGTGCCAGAAAAAGTTCCGGGACAGCCTACGAGCAGTACTTC.

This clone was seen a few times. This rearrangement joins TRBV15 to TRBJ2-1; D unclear. V dropped 3 bases and J dropped 3 bases, with 12 bases sitting between them. Germline values: CDR1 LNHNV, CDR2 YYDKDF (reference sequence). This CDR3 contains 15 residues. CDR3 in amino acids: CATSSPPNGYNEQFF. The CDR3 DNA is TGTGCCACCAGCAGCCCCCCTAACGGCTACAATGAGCAGTTCTTC. The entire variable domain, with the rest obtained from reference TRBV15 and TRBJ2-1, is as follows: DAMVIQNPRYQVTQFGKPVTLSCSQTLNHNVMYWYQQKSSQAPKLLFHYYDKDFNNEADTPDNFQSRRPNTSFCFLDIRSPGLGDTAMYLCATSSPPNGYNEQFFGPGTRLTVL.

The chain couples TRBV7-9 to TRBJ2-7; D uncertain. CDR1 and CDR2 from the germline V gene are SEHNR and FQNEAQ (reference sequence). Trimming removed 5 bases from V and 5 bases from J, with 10 bases in between. The CDR3 contains 12 residues. CDR3 bases: TGTGCCAGCAGCCCCTTAGCCCACGAGCAGTACTTC. Protein product: CASSPLAHEQYF.

The V call is TRBV2, the J call TRBJ2-6; perhaps TRBD2 as D (6 bases). Germline V gene lookup returns CDR1 SNHLY and CDR2 FYNNEI. CDR3 size: 17 residues. Trimming cost V 7 bases and J 1 base, with 17 bases left between them. CDR3 region: CASTLTGRSSGANVLTF. CDR3 coding DNA: TGTGCCAGCACCCTGACCGGGAGATCATCTGGGGCCAACGTCCTGACTTTC.

CDR3 bases: TGTGCCAGCAGTTTCCTTCGCATGTATCAGCCCCAGCATTTT. Translating it yields CASSFLRMYQPQHF. The chain combines TRBV28 with TRBJ1-5; D remains ambiguous. CDR3 length equals 14 residues. Trimming took off 3 bases at V and 5 bases at J, with 11 bases between the two ends. Germline values: CDR1 MDHEN, CDR2 SYDVKM.

The rearrangement uses TRBV6-1 and TRBJ2-7, with 7 bases that match TRBD2. V lost 11 bases and J lost 3; bases outside the gene matches: 13. The CDR3 contains 14 residues. Per the germline V gene, CDR1 is MNHNS and CDR2 is SASEGT. In DNA form, the CDR3 reads TGTGCCGGCCGCGGGGCGGGAGAGGGCTACGAGCAGTACTTC. Protein: CAGRGAGEGYEQYF.

The CDR3 nucleotides are TGTGCCAGCAGTTTACTAGCGGGAGTTGGAGATACGCAGTATTTT. Encoded protein: CASSLLAGVGDTQYF. The V gene is TRBV28, the J gene TRBJ2-3; 10 bases are a match to TRBD2. The germline V gene encodes CDR1 MDHEN and CDR2 SYDVKM. This CDR3 is built from 15 residues. Trimming at V came to 2 bases and at J to 5 bases, leaving 4 bases not matched to a gene. Full variable domain (outside the CDR3, taken from reference TRBV28 and TRBJ2-3): DVKVTQSSRYLVKRTGEKVFLECVQDMDHENMFWYRQDPGLGLRLIYFSYDVKMKEKGDIPEGYSVSREKKERFSLILESASTNQTSMYLCASSLLAGVGDTQYFGPGTRLTVL.

Notes on this clone: This CDR3 is also generated by other DNA sequences in the sample. J is TRBJ1-6 and V is TRBV6-1, with D possibly matching TRBD1 (5 bases). The CDR3 is 15 amino acids. V dropped 0 bases and J dropped 10 bases, with 13 bases sitting between them. Germline CDR1 is MNHNS and CDR2 is SASEGT. CDR3 coding DNA: TGTGCCAGCAGTGAAGCGTCAGGGAGGCCCTCACCCCTCCACTTT. Protein sequence: CASSEASGRPSPLHF.

This rearrangement joins TRBV27 to TRBJ2-2; D is uncertain. The CDR3 runs 14 residues. Germline V CDR1 and CDR2: MNHEY, SMNVEV (reference sequence). Trimming left V 3 bases short and J 3 bases short, with 8 bases between. The CDR3 loop is CASSLDLYTGELFF. The CDR3 nucleotides are TGTGCCAGCAGTTTGGATCTTTACACCGGGGAGCTGTTTTTT.

This clone was detected only once. This rearrangement joins TRBV7-2 to TRBJ2-7, with 9 positions matching TRBD1. Germline lookup yields CDR1 SGHTA and CDR2 FQGNSA. CDR3 size: 14 residues. The J segment lost 4 bases and the V segment lost 5 bases, leaving 6 bases of the junction unmatched. The CDR3 DNA reads TGTGCCAGCAGCCCGGGGACAGGGATGTACGAGCAGTACTTC. Amino acid sequence: CASSPGTGMYEQYF.

The chain combines TRBV11-2 with TRBJ2-1; D may be TRBD1 or TRBD2 (5 bases each). Germline V lookup: CDR1 SGHAT, CDR2 FQNNGV. The CDR3 sequence is 17 residues long. V dropped 6 bases and J dropped 4 bases, with 22 bases sitting between them. CDR3 DNA sequence: TGTGCCAGCAGACCAGCTCTCCTAACGGGGCTATACAATGAGCAGTTCTTC. This sequence encodes CASRPALLTGLYNEQFF.

This chain joins TRBV28 and TRBJ2-7; D not resolved. Trimming removed 8 bases from V and 0 bases from J, with 11 bases in between. Per germline, CDR1 MDHEN and CDR2 SYDVKM. The CDR3 runs to 13 residues. CDR3 residues: CASPRLSSYEQYF. For the CDR3, the DNA is TGTGCCAGCCCCCGATTGAGCTCCTACGAGCAGTACTTC.

This chain joins TRBV10-2 and TRBJ2-7; 7 nucleotides match TRBD1. V was pared by 6 bases and J by 2 bases, with 4 bases of the junction left unmatched. This CDR3 contains 13 residues. The germline gives CDR1 WSHSY, CDR2 SAAADI. CDR3 nucleotide sequence: TGCGCCAGCAGCCGGGACAGCGCCTACGAGCAGTACTTC. This codes for CASSRDSAYEQYF.

A few counts support this clone. The chain combines TRBV21-1 with TRBJ1-1. TRBV21-1 is annotated as a pseudogene. This CDR3 has 13 residues. CDR3 sequence: CASSKHRGTEAFF. CDR3 sequence (DNA): TGTGCCAGCAGCAAACACCGGGGGACTGAAGCTTTCTTT.

The rearrangement joins TRBV27 to TRBJ1-2; 8 positions match TRBD1. Germline V CDR1 and CDR2: MNHEY, SMNVEV (reference sequence). This CDR3 has 13 amino acids. With V trimmed by 6 bases and J by 5 bases, 5 bases remained unmatched. The CDR3 DNA is TGTGCCAGCAGCCAGGGGGCGACTTATGGCTACACCTTC. Its translation is CASSQGATYGYTF.

The J gene is TRBJ1-2, the V gene TRBV7-2; a weak D match, TRBD1 (5 bases). Per the germline V gene, CDR1 is SGHTA and CDR2 is FQGNSA. Trimming shortened V by 6 bases and J by 4 bases, and 12 bases separated the two germline ends. CDR3 length equals 13 residues. The DNA for the CDR3 is TGTGCCAGCAGACAAACAGGTCTCTATGGCTACACCTTC. Translated, it gives CASRQTGLYGYTF.

This rearrangement joins TRBV21-1 to TRBJ1-5. TRBV21-1 is a pseudogene locus. This CDR3 is built from 15 residues. In DNA, the CDR3 is TGTGCCATCTCTCCAGCTACGGGGTCAATCGGGCCCCAGCATTTT. The encoded protein is CAISPATGSIGPQHF.

This sequence joins TRBV5-1 and TRBJ2-7; D assignment may be TRBD1 or TRBD2 (5 bases each). V shed 0 bases and J shed 2 bases, with 15 bases lying between them. The V gene's germline CDR1 is SGHRS and CDR2 YFSETQ. The CDR3 runs 16 residues. CDR3 residues: CASSLAGPGPTYEQYF. In nucleotides, the CDR3 is TGCGCCAGCAGCTTGGCGGGGCCAGGGCCCACCTACGAGCAGTACTTC.

This sequence joins TRBV19 and TRBJ1-4; a possible D gene is TRBD1 (6 bases). CDR1 is LNHDA and CDR2 is SQIVND in the germline V gene (reference sequence). Trimming took off 3 bases at V and 3 bases at J, with 8 bases between the two ends. The CDR3 totals 14 residues. CDR3 in amino acids: CASSIRGPNEKLFF. As DNA, the CDR3 is TGTGCCAGTAGTATCAGGGGCCCTAATGAAAAACTGTTTTTT. Drawing the rest from reference TRBV19 and TRBJ1-4, the complete variable domain is DGGITQSPKYLFRKEGQNVTLSCEQNLNHDAMYWYRQDPGQGLRLIYYSQIVNDFQKGDIAEGYSVSREKKESFPLTVTSAQKNPTAFYLCASSIRGPNEKLFFGSGTQLSVL.

J is TRBJ2-4 and V is TRBV2; D remains ambiguous. Germline values: CDR1 SNHLY, CDR2 FYNNEI. The CDR3 sequence is 15 residues long. V lost 3 bases to trimming and J lost 0 bases, with 9 bases between them. CDR3 sequence reads: CASSEFVLAKNIQYF. In DNA, the CDR3 is TGTGCCAGCAGTGAGTTCGTTTTAGCCAAAAACATTCAGTACTTC.

The rearrangement uses TRBV27 and TRBJ1-2, with D possibly matching TRBD1 (5 bases). With 8 bases removed from V and 7 bases from J, the gap between germline ends came to 32 bases. This CDR3 spans 18 amino acids. Germline-derived CDR1 and CDR2 are MNHEY and SMNVEV (reference sequence). CDR3 nucleotide sequence: TGTGCCAGCCGGCGGACGGGTGCCGGGACGTATTTTTTCGGTGGCTACACCTTC. This codes for CASRRTGAGTYFFGGYTF.

The gene calls are TRBV28 and TRBJ1-5, with a weak D call TRBD1 (6 bases). The CDR3 length is 17 residues. Deletions cut 6 bases from V and 1 base from J, with 19 bases between. CDR1 and CDR2 (germline): MDHEN, SYDVKM. The CDR3 here is CASRVPPRTESNQPQHF. The CDR3 DNA follows: TGTGCCAGCAGAGTACCGCCCAGGACAGAAAGCAATCAGCCCCAGCATTTT.

The chain uses TRBV7-6 and TRBJ1-5; possible D gene TRBD1, 6 bases. This CDR3 contains 15 residues. The germline V gene has CDR1 SGHVS and CDR2 FNYEAQ. The ends were cut back, 5 bases at V and 7 bases at J, with 18 bases in the middle. CDR3 DNA: TGTGCCAGCAGCGGGTCGGGGGCTCAGAGACAGCCCCAGCATTTT. Amino acids: CASSGSGAQRQPQHF.

The chain couples TRBV19 to TRBJ2-7; 11 bases are shared with TRBD1. Unmatched junction bases numbered 3, after V lost 0 bases and J lost 2 bases. The CDR3 totals 16 residues. CDR1 and CDR2 from the germline V gene are LNHDA and SQIVND (reference sequence). The CDR3 sequence: CASSIEGQGVPYEQYF. In nucleotides, the CDR3 is TGTGCCAGTAGTATAGAGGGACAGGGGGTCCCCTACGAGCAGTACTTC.

This clone was observed once. The chain has TRBV9 and TRBJ2-1; 14 bases align to TRBD2. V was pared by 0 bases and J by 2 bases, with 7 bases of the junction left unmatched. Germline-derived CDR1 and CDR2 are SGDLS and YYNGEE. The CDR3 is 19 amino acids. DNA for the CDR3: TGTGCCAGCAGCGTAGTGGGGACTAGCGGGAGTCTAGCCTACAATGAGCAGTTCTTC. Its translation: CASSVVGTSGSLAYNEQFF.

This chain joins TRBV6-1 and TRBJ2-7; D remains ambiguous. The CDR3 consists of 13 residues. The V gene's germline CDR1 is MNHNS and CDR2 SASEGT. V was cut by 6 bases and J by 0 bases, with 9 bases left in between. CDR3 sequence (DNA): TGTGCCAGCAGAGCTACAGTCTCCTACGAGCAGTACTTC. It is translated as CASRATVSYEQYF.

The chain recombines TRBV2 with TRBJ1-1; D is ambiguous. Germline loops: CDR1 SNHLY, CDR2 FYNNEI. V lost 7 bases to trimming and J lost 12 bases, with 30 bases between them. The CDR3 is 16 residues long. The CDR3 sequence is CASTGDQWVLAGDTFF. The CDR3 DNA is TGTGCCAGCACTGGTGATCAATGGGTCTTGGCAGGTGATACTTTCTTT.

Only one count was recorded for this clone. The chain's CDR3 is CASSDRNNSPLHF. CDR3 in DNA: TGTGCCAGCAGTGACAGGAACAATTCACCCCTCCACTTT. The chain links TRBV5-8 to TRBJ1-6; tentative D call: TRBD1 (6 bases). The CDR3 loop spans 13 amino acids. V was clipped by 5 bases and J by 7 bases, with 10 bases between them. CDR1 is SGHTS, CDR2 YDEGEE, per germline.

The chain recombines TRBV25-1 with TRBJ1-6; D remains ambiguous. The CDR3 length is 16 residues. The ends were cut back, 5 bases at V and 7 bases at J, with 18 bases in the middle. Per the germline V gene, CDR1 is MGHDK and CDR2 is SYGVNS. The CDR3 bases are TGTGCCAGCAGTCAAGTCGACGGCCCGGTGAATTCACCCCTCCACTTT. This sequence encodes CASSQVDGPVNSPLHF.

The genes are TRBV5-5 and TRBJ1-2; 7 nucleotides line up with TRBD1. V was clipped by 4 bases and J by 8 bases; unmatched bases: 8. Per germline, CDR1 SGHKS and CDR2 YYEKEE (reference sequence). CDR3 size: 13 residues. CDR3 sequence (DNA): TGTGCCAGCAGCATTGACAGGGTGCGGGGCTACACCTTC. Protein: CASSIDRVRGYTF.

This chain joins TRBV6-5 and TRBJ2-3; tentatively, D is TRBD1 (7 bases). CDR3 length: 16 amino acids. Germline CDR1 reads MNHEY; CDR2 reads SVGAGI. Trimming took off 4 bases at V and 5 bases at J, with 19 bases between the two ends. The CDR3 coding sequence is TGTGCCAGCAGTTTCCCTCTGACAGGGCGGGAAGATACGCAGTATTTT. Residues: CASSFPLTGREDTQYF.

The CDR3 sequence: CSVVRTGAYTDTQYF. CDR3 in DNA: TGCAGCGTCGTAAGGACAGGGGCTTACACAGATACGCAGTATTTT. The J gene is TRBJ2-3, the V gene TRBV29-1; 9 bases agree with TRBD1. The CDR3 loop spans 15 amino acids. Unmatched junction bases numbered 9, after V lost 6 bases and J lost 2 bases. Germline CDR1 SQVTM, CDR2 ANQGSEA.